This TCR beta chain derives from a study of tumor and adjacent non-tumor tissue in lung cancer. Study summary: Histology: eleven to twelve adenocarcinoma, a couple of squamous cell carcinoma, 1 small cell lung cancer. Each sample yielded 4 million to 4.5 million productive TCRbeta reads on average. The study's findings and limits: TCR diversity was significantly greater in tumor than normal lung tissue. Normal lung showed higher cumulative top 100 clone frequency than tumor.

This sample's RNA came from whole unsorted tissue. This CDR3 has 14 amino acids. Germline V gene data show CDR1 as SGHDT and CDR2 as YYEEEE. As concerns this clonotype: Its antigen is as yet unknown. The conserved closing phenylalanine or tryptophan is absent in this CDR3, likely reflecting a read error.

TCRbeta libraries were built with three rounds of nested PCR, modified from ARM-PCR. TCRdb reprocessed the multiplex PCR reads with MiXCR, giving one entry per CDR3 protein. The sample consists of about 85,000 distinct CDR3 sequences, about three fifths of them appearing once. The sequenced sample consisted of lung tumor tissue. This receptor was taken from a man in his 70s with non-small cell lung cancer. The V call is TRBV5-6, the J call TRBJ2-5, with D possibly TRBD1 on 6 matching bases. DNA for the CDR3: TGTGTCAGCGGCTTGGGATACAGGGAAGAGACCCAGTACTCC. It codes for CVSGLGYREETQYS.